These T cell receptor beta chains were read from a single sample in a study of blood T cell repertoires in COVID-19. Method: immunoSEQ multiplex PCR; TCRdb's copy keeps in-frame clones and lacks some. Altogether 410,000 or so clones are present, approximately 89% being singletons, with the ten largest covering less than 2%. The sample taken for sequencing was peripheral blood. These receptors originate from a middle-aged woman with COVID-19, enrolled during active disease. Each CDR3 is given with its conserved first and last residue.

TRBJ1-4 | TRBV7-9 | CASSVRDRGEKLFF
TRBJ2-3 | TRBV9 | CASSSRGGAGTDTQYF
TRBJ2-7 | TRBV10-3 | CAISDRDRDSYEQYF
TRBJ2-1 | TRBV7-3 | CASSLVGMREGQGEQFF
TRBJ1-1 | TRBV19 | CASSIDRGNTEAFF
TRBJ1-3 | TRBV4-3 | CASSQDLASGNTIYF
TRBJ2-5 | TRBV7-2 | CASSSLRGGETQYF
TRBJ1-2 | TRBV5-8 | CASSSGIWGLNYGYTF
TRBJ1-2 | TRBV9 | CASSVMGQGEGYGYTF
TRBJ1-1 | TRBV5-1 | CASSETGLATEAFF
TRBJ2-2 | TRBV28 | CASSGPGQGFPGELFF
TRBJ1-2 | TRBV5-1 | CASSSLLTGSYGYTF
TRBJ1-2 | TRBV3-1/TRBV3-2 | CASSQVPGTNYGYTF
TRBJ1-3 | TRBV11-2 | CASSPRGVGSSGNTIYF
TRBJ1-5 | TRBV23-1 | CASSPRWTGPNQPQHF
TRBJ2-5 | TRBV5-4 | CASSLVGGSGWETQYF
TRBJ1-1 | TRBV5-1 | CASSLRGRDRGFLNTEAFF
TRBJ1-2 | TRBV28 | CASSYPLGGYGYTF
TRBJ2-5 | TRBV6-2/TRBV6-3 | CASSNSRGQETQYF
TRBJ1-5 | TRBV28 | CASSLAGGYQPQHF
TRBJ1-2 | TRBV28 | CASSFSRGSGYTF
TRBJ1-2 | TRBV20-1 | CSASYMGQGYGYTF
TRBJ1-2 | TRBV28 | CATPTGAKGYTF
TRBJ1-4 | TRBV7-9 | CASSSPGVWEKLFF
TRBJ1-6 | TRBV11-2 | CASSYNRGQPLHF
TRBJ1-1 | TRBV5-4 | CASSSYPTAGWGSFF
TRBJ1-6 | TRBV6-5 | CASSLQGANSPLHF
TRBJ2-2 | TRBV28 | CASSPGGPGGELFF
TRBJ1-1 | TRBV3-1/TRBV3-2 | CASSQTGKNTEAFF
TRBJ2-2 | TRBV5-4 | CASSLELAGVLGELFF
TRBJ1-2 | TRBV7-3 | CASSSGGGQTPNYGYTF
TRBJ1-1 | TRBV6-5 | CASSWPGQGRAFF
TRBJ1-5 | TRBV2 | CASSGRGTNQPQHF
TRBJ2-5 | TRBV7-3 | CASSPAGLVKGETQYF
TRBJ2-7 | TRBV24-1 | CATSDTGQGFDEQYF
TRBJ1-2 | TRBV29-1 | CSVARGQGYGYTF
TRBJ1-1 | TRBV6-5 | CASSYYGPTGNSEAFF
TRBJ1-5 | TRBV7-9 | CASSGDRGYHQPQHF
TRBJ1-1 | TRBV19 | CASSIENRWTEAFF
TRBJ2-5 | TRBV27 | CASSRVGETQYF
TRBJ2-1 | TRBV2 | CACTATGAGNEQFF
TRBJ1-4 | TRBV19 | CATSRTNEKLFF
TRBJ1-1 | TRBV14 | CASSQEHSGVRAFF
TRBJ1-4 | TRBV6-4 | CASSVSLGPGEKLFF
TRBJ1-2 | TRBV24-1 | CATSWEGNYGYTF
TRBJ2-1 | TRBV18 | CASSPLGQGVHNEQFF